The rows below give T cell receptor beta chains drawn from one sample of a study of shared clonotypes between healthy human individuals. Only in-frame clones appear in the TCRdb table, and some are missing; sequencing was by immunoSEQ multiplex PCR. The sample records about 990,000 clones, approximately 78% being singletons. Sequencing was done on a sample of memory CD4+ T cells from PBMCs. Receptors originate from a man aged 18 to 29 in good health. Some clones in this sample may be carry-over from other donors' samples. CDR3s include the opening cysteine and the closing phenylalanine or tryptophan. D genes are given only for firm matches. Clone sizes are given selectively: once, few, many, or a class where the clone is expanded.

d_gene: NA; j_gene: TRBJ2-7; v_gene: TRBV15; abundance: NA; CDR3aa: CATSRVPDVSSYEQYF; CDR3nt: TGTGCCACCAGCAGAGTGCCGGACGTCAGCTCCTACGAGCAGTACTTC
d_gene: NA; j_gene: TRBJ2-7; v_gene: TRBV9; abundance: NA; CDR3aa: CASSVAVGVEQYF; CDR3nt: TGTGCCAGCAGCGTAGCGGTAGGGGTCGAGCAGTACTTC
d_gene: TRBD2; j_gene: TRBJ2-2; v_gene: TRBV19; abundance: NA; CDR3aa: CASSTTSGSFTGELFF; CDR3nt: TGTGCCAGTAGTACTACTAGCGGGAGTTTCACCGGGGAGCTGTTTTTT
d_gene: TRBD1; j_gene: TRBJ1-5; v_gene: TRBV6-5; abundance: NA; CDR3aa: CASSSGGEGSNQPQHF; CDR3nt: TGTGCCAGCAGTTCAGGGGGCGAAGGTAGCAATCAGCCCCAGCATTTT
d_gene: TRBD1; j_gene: TRBJ2-2; v_gene: TRBV6-6; abundance: NA; CDR3aa: CASSRDRGRSGELFF; CDR3nt: TGTGCCAGCAGTAGGGACAGGGGGCGAAGCGGGGAGCTGTTTTTT
d_gene: TRBD1; j_gene: TRBJ2-7; v_gene: TRBV28; abundance: NA; CDR3aa: CASRRTGGTYEQYF; CDR3nt: TGTGCCAGCAGAAGGACAGGGGGCACCTACGAGCAGTACTTC
d_gene: NA; j_gene: TRBJ1-1; v_gene: TRBV18; abundance: NA; CDR3aa: CASSPGSLPDTEAFF; CDR3nt: TGTGCCAGCTCACCGGGTTCCCTCCCGGACACTGAAGCTTTCTTT
d_gene: NA; j_gene: TRBJ2-7; v_gene: TRBV10-2; abundance: NA; CDR3aa: CASRGTASYEQYF; CDR3nt: TGCGCCAGCAGGGGGACGGCTTCCTACGAGCAGTACTTC
d_gene: NA; j_gene: TRBJ2-7; v_gene: TRBV2; abundance: NA; CDR3aa: CASSELPGFSYEQYF; CDR3nt: TGTGCCAGCAGTGAATTACCCGGTTTCTCCTACGAGCAGTACTTC
d_gene: TRBD2; j_gene: TRBJ2-4; v_gene: TRBV2; abundance: NA; CDR3aa: CASSAGLAGENIQYF; CDR3nt: TGTGCCAGCAGTGCGGGACTAGCGGGGGAAAACATTCAGTACTTC
d_gene: NA; j_gene: TRBJ2-2; v_gene: TRBV6-4; abundance: NA; CDR3aa: CASKLTGTGELFF; CDR3nt: TGTGCCAGCAAACTTACCGGCACCGGGGAGCTGTTTTTT
d_gene: TRBD2; j_gene: TRBJ2-5; v_gene: TRBV4-1; abundance: many; CDR3aa: CASSQASGGGETQYF; CDR3nt: TGCGCCAGCAGCCAAGCTAGCGGCGGCGGAGAGACCCAGTACTTC
d_gene: NA; j_gene: TRBJ2-6; v_gene: TRBV5-1; abundance: NA; CDR3aa: CASSFDGSGANVLTF; CDR3nt: TGCGCCAGCAGCTTTGACGGCTCTGGGGCCAACGTCCTGACTTTC
d_gene: NA; j_gene: TRBJ2-4; v_gene: TRBV5-1; abundance: NA; CDR3aa: CASTGEAKNIQYF; CDR3nt: TGCGCCAGCACAGGGGAAGCCAAAAACATTCAGTACTTC
d_gene: NA; j_gene: TRBJ2-7; v_gene: TRBV7-9; abundance: NA; CDR3aa: CASSLGGRRYEQYF; CDR3nt: TGTGCCAGCAGCTTAGGGGGTCGAAGATACGAGCAGTACTTC
d_gene: NA; j_gene: TRBJ1-5; v_gene: TRBV28; abundance: few; CDR3aa: CASSLAGAGQPQHF; CDR3nt: TGTGCCAGCAGTTTAGCGGGGGCTGGCCAGCCCCAGCATTTT
d_gene: NA; j_gene: TRBJ2-7; v_gene: TRBV7-9; abundance: NA; CDR3aa: CASSLPGPYEQYF; CDR3nt: TGTGCCAGCAGCTTACCGGGACCCTACGAGCAGTACTTC
d_gene: NA; j_gene: TRBJ2-4; v_gene: TRBV29-1; abundance: NA; CDR3aa: CSVALFGDIQYF; CDR3nt: TGCAGCGTTGCTTTATTTGGAGACATTCAGTACTTC
d_gene: NA; j_gene: TRBJ2-5; v_gene: TRBV4-2; abundance: once; CDR3aa: CASSQDTVQETQYF; CDR3nt: TGTGCCAGCAGCCAGGACACAGTTCAAGAGACCCAGTACTTC
d_gene: NA; j_gene: TRBJ2-7; v_gene: TRBV6-4; abundance: NA; CDR3aa: CASSVAMDSSYEQYF; CDR3nt: TGTGCCAGCAGTGTTGCAATGGACAGCTCCTACGAGCAGTACTTC
d_gene: NA; j_gene: TRBJ1-1; v_gene: TRBV7-3; abundance: NA; CDR3aa: CASGERGSEAFF; CDR3nt: TGTGCCAGCGGGGAAAGAGGCTCTGAAGCTTTCTTT
d_gene: NA; j_gene: TRBJ2-3; v_gene: TRBV5-8; abundance: NA; CDR3aa: CASQSRGLTSTDTQYF; CDR3nt: TGTGCCAGCCAAAGTCGAGGTCTGACCAGCACAGATACGCAGTATTTT
d_gene: NA; j_gene: TRBJ2-5; v_gene: TRBV5-1; abundance: once; CDR3aa: CASSLAQLIQETQYF; CDR3nt: TGCGCCAGCAGCTTGGCTCAACTTATACAAGAGACCCAGTACTTC
d_gene: NA; j_gene: TRBJ2-1; v_gene: TRBV28; abundance: NA; CDR3aa: CASSSPHTGLDEQFF; CDR3nt: TGTGCCAGCAGCTCCCCCCATACAGGGCTCGATGAGCAGTTCTTC
d_gene: TRBD2; j_gene: TRBJ2-2; v_gene: TRBV7-8; abundance: once; CDR3aa: CASSPRASGSGWELFF; CDR3nt: TGTGCCAGCAGCCCACGGGCTAGCGGGAGTGGCTGGGAGCTGTTTTTT
d_gene: TRBD2; j_gene: TRBJ2-7; v_gene: TRBV5-1; abundance: NA; CDR3aa: CASSSGGLAGGLSYEQYF; CDR3nt: TGCGCCAGCAGCTCGGGGGGACTAGCGGGAGGTCTCTCCTACGAGCAGTACTTC
d_gene: NA; j_gene: TRBJ2-1; v_gene: TRBV30; abundance: NA; CDR3aa: CAWSVQGRGEQFF; CDR3nt: TGTGCCTGGAGTGTTCAGGGGAGAGGTGAGCAGTTCTTC
d_gene: TRBD2; j_gene: TRBJ2-7; v_gene: TRBV10-3; abundance: NA; CDR3aa: CAISSGSYEQYF; CDR3nt: TGTGCCATCTCAAGCGGGAGCTACGAGCAGTACTTC
d_gene: NA; j_gene: TRBJ1-2; v_gene: TRBV28; abundance: NA; CDR3aa: CASSLSTVLYGYTF; CDR3nt: TGTGCCAGCAGTTTATCGACAGTACTCTATGGCTACACCTTC
d_gene: NA; j_gene: TRBJ2-3; v_gene: TRBV6-1; abundance: NA; CDR3aa: CASSSGGLADTQYF; CDR3nt: TGTGCCAGCTCCTCGGGGGGCTTGGCAGATACGCAGTATTTT
d_gene: TRBD2; j_gene: TRBJ2-7; v_gene: TRBV6-1; abundance: NA; CDR3aa: CASRENGASGRAYWYEQYF; CDR3nt: TGTGCCAGCAGGGAAAATGGGGCTAGCGGGAGGGCTTATTGGTACGAGCAGTACTTC
d_gene: NA; j_gene: TRBJ2-3; v_gene: TRBV2; abundance: once; CDR3aa: CASSGAGARDTQYF; CDR3nt: TGTGCCAGCAGCGGGGCGGGGGCCAGGGATACGCAGTATTTT
d_gene: TRBD1; j_gene: TRBJ2-2; v_gene: TRBV14; abundance: NA; CDR3aa: CASSHPRQGSTGELFF; CDR3nt: TGTGCCAGCAGCCACCCCAGACAGGGGTCCACCGGGGAGCTGTTTTTT
d_gene: NA; j_gene: TRBJ2-7; v_gene: TRBV14; abundance: NA; CDR3aa: CASSPRRVNEQYF; CDR3nt: TGTGCCAGCAGCCCCCGTAGGGTCAACGAGCAGTACTTC
d_gene: NA; j_gene: TRBJ1-3; v_gene: TRBV29-1; abundance: few; CDR3aa: CSVEAGVGNTIYF; CDR3nt: TGCAGCGTTGAAGCAGGGGTGGGAAACACCATATATTTT
d_gene: NA; j_gene: TRBJ1-2; v_gene: TRBV28; abundance: NA; CDR3aa: CASTLGDRGGYGYTF; CDR3nt: TGTGCCAGCACCTTAGGGGACCGTGGGGGCTATGGCTACACCTTC
d_gene: NA; j_gene: TRBJ2-7; v_gene: TRBV2; abundance: NA; CDR3aa: CASSALLTTEQYF; CDR3nt: TGTGCCAGCAGTGCCCTCCTCACTACGGAGCAGTACTTC
d_gene: TRBD2; j_gene: TRBJ2-2; v_gene: TRBV28; abundance: NA; CDR3aa: CASSSPSGRVGELFF; CDR3nt: TGTGCCAGCAGTTCCCCTAGCGGGAGGGTCGGGGAGCTGTTTTTT
d_gene: NA; j_gene: TRBJ2-2; v_gene: TRBV11-3; abundance: few; CDR3aa: CASSLTVNTGELFF; CDR3nt: TGTGCCAGCAGCCTGACAGTTAACACCGGGGAGCTGTTTTTT
d_gene: NA; j_gene: TRBJ2-1; v_gene: TRBV5-1; abundance: NA; CDR3aa: CASSLGLSSGNEQFF; CDR3nt: TGCGCCAGCAGCTTGGGCCTTAGCTCCGGCAATGAGCAGTTCTTC
d_gene: TRBD1; j_gene: TRBJ1-2; v_gene: TRBV18; abundance: NA; CDR3aa: CASSLRQGSDGYTF; CDR3nt: TGTGCCAGCTCACTCAGACAGGGAAGCGATGGCTACACCTTC
d_gene: TRBD1; j_gene: TRBJ1-1; v_gene: TRBV7-2; abundance: NA; CDR3aa: CASSLFGQANTEAFF; CDR3nt: TGTGCCAGCAGCTTATTCGGACAGGCGAACACTGAAGCTTTCTTT
d_gene: NA; j_gene: TRBJ1-4; v_gene: TRBV9; abundance: NA; CDR3aa: CASSVEVGEFEKLFF; CDR3nt: TGTGCCAGCAGCGTAGAGGTGGGGGAGTTTGAAAAACTGTTTTTT
d_gene: TRBD2; j_gene: TRBJ2-7; v_gene: TRBV6-5; abundance: NA; CDR3aa: CASSSGTTYEQYF; CDR3nt: TGTGCCAGCAGTTCCGGGACTACCTACGAGCAGTACTTC
d_gene: NA; j_gene: TRBJ2-1; v_gene: TRBV11-2; abundance: few; CDR3aa: CASSLFRYEQFF; CDR3nt: TGTGCCAGCAGCTTATTCAGGTATGAGCAGTTCTTC
d_gene: NA; j_gene: TRBJ2-1; v_gene: TRBV11-3; abundance: NA; CDR3aa: CASSLIRNEQFF; CDR3nt: TGTGCCAGCAGCTTAATCCGGAATGAGCAGTTCTTC
d_gene: TRBD1; j_gene: TRBJ1-2; v_gene: TRBV9; abundance: once; CDR3aa: CASSGDDRGDYGYTF; CDR3nt: TGTGCCAGCAGCGGAGACGACAGGGGGGACTATGGCTACACCTTC
d_gene: NA; j_gene: TRBJ2-3; v_gene: TRBV5-1; abundance: NA; CDR3aa: CASQGSTSTDTQYF; CDR3nt: TGCGCCAGCCAAGGGTCCACTAGCACAGATACGCAGTATTTT
d_gene: NA; j_gene: TRBJ2-5; v_gene: TRBV7-9; abundance: NA; CDR3aa: CASSSPIGAQYF; CDR3nt: TGTGCCAGCAGCTCCCCGATAGGGGCCCAGTACTTC
d_gene: NA; j_gene: TRBJ1-1; v_gene: TRBV28; abundance: NA; CDR3aa: CASSFQGSWTEAFF; CDR3nt: TGTGCCAGCAGTTTCCAGGGCTCGTGGACTGAAGCTTTCTTT
d_gene: TRBD2; j_gene: TRBJ2-2; v_gene: TRBV4-3; abundance: NA; CDR3aa: CASSLALAEGTGELFF; CDR3nt: TGCGCCAGCAGCCTGGCACTAGCGGAGGGGACCGGGGAGCTGTTTTTT
d_gene: NA; j_gene: TRBJ2-7; v_gene: TRBV7-9; abundance: NA; CDR3aa: CASSLSRGTAYYEQYF; CDR3nt: TGTGCCAGCAGCTTATCACGGGGAACGGCCTACTACGAGCAGTACTTC
d_gene: NA; j_gene: TRBJ1-1; v_gene: TRBV29-1; abundance: few; CDR3aa: CSGLLGPLEAFF; CDR3nt: TGCAGCGGGTTATTGGGGCCCCTTGAAGCTTTCTTT
d_gene: NA; j_gene: TRBJ2-7; v_gene: TRBV23-1; abundance: few; CDR3aa: CASSRRYEQYF; CDR3nt: TGCGCCAGCAGTCGCAGGTACGAGCAGTACTTC